The clone carrying this T cell receptor (beta chain) is medium-sized. These data come from a study of metastatic and nonmetastatic thyroid tumors. Background on the study: The authors compared repertoires across blood and tumor or nodule tissue from malignant and benign thyroid patients.

Using MiXCR, TCRdb reanalyzed the PCR reads. The table shows tens of thousands of clones, with approximately 19% occurring only once. Treatment of any kind had been given to no patient before thyroid surgery. The TCR originated in a female donor with papillary thyroid cancer or a benign thyroid nodule (not recorded which). Some clones in this sample may be carry-over from other donors' samples. The specimen was blood.

The DNA of the CDR3 is TGTGCCAGCAGTGAAGGGGGCAGTAATTCACCCCTCCACTTT. Amino acids: CASSEGGSNSPLHF. The V and J genes are TRBV6-1 and TRBJ1-6; D is possibly TRBD1 (5 bases). V was trimmed by 1 base and J by 6 bases, leaving 7 bases between them. Germline assignment: CDR1 MNHNS and CDR2 SASEGT. This CDR3 has 14 residues.